The rows below give T cell receptor beta chains drawn from one sample of a study of CD8 T cells in ankylosing spondylitis. Each CDR3 protein is one row after TCRdb ran MiXCR on the 5' RACE reads. Altogether 200,000 to 300,000 distinct CDR3 sequences are present, 20% to 30% being singletons, with the ten largest covering 0.61%. Sequencing input: blood, either unsorted or a sorted T cell fraction (not recorded which). The receptor source for this set is a male donor with ankylosing spondylitis or in good health (not recorded which). CDR3s include the opening cysteine and the closing phenylalanine or tryptophan. The D gene is left open where the match is weak. Rows give clone size only sometimes, using once, few, many, or a class for an expanded clone.

d_gene | abundance | j_gene | v_gene | CDR3aa | CDR3nt
- | - | TRBJ2-2 | TRBV18 | CASSFTTGINTGELFF | TGTGCCAGCTCATTTACGACAGGCATAAACACCGGGGAGCTGTTTTTT
- | few | TRBJ2-6 | TRBV6-1 | CASLTTGANVLTF | TGTGCCAGCCTGACCACTGGGGCCAACGTCCTGACTTTC
TRBD1 | many | TRBJ2-3 | TRBV5-1 | CASRLTGGATDTQYF | TGCGCCAGTCGGCTCACAGGGGGCGCGACAGATACGCAGTATTTT
TRBD1 | - | TRBJ2-1 | TRBV29-1 | CSVRRTGGYNEQFF | TGCAGCGTCCGGCGGACAGGAGGCTACAATGAGCAGTTCTTC
- | - | TRBJ2-7 | TRBV2 | CASRDSGSSYEQYF | TGTGCCAGCAGGGACAGTGGTAGCTCCTACGAGCAGTACTTC
- | - | TRBJ1-2 | TRBV27 | CASSLSQGGNYGYTF | TGTGCCAGCAGTTTATCGCAGGGTGGTAACTATGGCTACACCTTC
- | many | TRBJ2-4 | TRBV6-1 | CASKIYRSSNIQYF | TGTGCCAGCAAAATCTACAGAAGCTCAAACATTCAGTACTTC
- | few | TRBJ2-7 | TRBV29-1 | CSVGGGNLYEQYF | TGCAGCGTTGGGGGTGGGAACCTCTACGAGCAGTACTTC
TRBD2 | many | TRBJ2-5 | TRBV29-1 | CSDFSGETQYF | TGCAGCGACTTTAGCGGGGAGACCCAGTACTTC
TRBD2 | - | TRBJ2-1 | TRBV20-1 | CSAKAGGAGPPTKFSYNEQFF | TGCAGTGCTAAAGCGGGGGGCGCAGGTCCCCCTACCAAATTCTCCTACAATGAGCAGTTCTTC
TRBD1 | many | TRBJ1-5 | TRBV20-1 | CSAHGQGYSNQPQHF | TGCAGTGCTCACGGACAGGGCTATAGCAATCAGCCCCAGCATTTT
- | few | TRBJ2-1 | TRBV20-1 | CSPPRGVEQFF | TGCAGTCCACCCCGGGGCGTTGAGCAGTTCTTC
- | - | TRBJ2-3 | TRBV11-2 | CASSLVGTLDTQYF | TGTGCCAGCAGCTTAGTAGGGACCCTAGATACGCAGTATTTT
- | - | TRBJ2-7 | TRBV24-1 | CATSQGTYEQYF | TGTGCCACCAGCCAGGGGACCTACGAGCAGTACTTC
- | many | TRBJ2-5 | TRBV7-3 | CASSLSPPPGSQYF | TGTGCCAGCAGCTTAAGCCCGCCTCCTGGATCCCAGTACTTC
TRBD1 | - | TRBJ1-1 | TRBV10-3 | CAISESTGDTEAFF | TGTGCCATCAGTGAGTCGACAGGGGACACTGAAGCTTTCTTT
TRBD2 | - | TRBJ2-5 | TRBV3-1 | CASSPSSSGVSETQYF | TGTGCCAGCAGCCCAAGTTCAAGCGGGGTTTCCGAGACCCAGTACTTC
- | many | TRBJ1-5 | TRBV12-3/TRBV12-4 | CASRGDGGPQHF | TGTGCCAGCAGGGGGGATGGGGGGCCCCAGCATTTT
- | many | TRBJ2-4 | TRBV20-1 | CSARDDGRSKNIQYF | TGCAGTGCTAGAGATGATGGCAGATCCAAAAACATTCAGTACTTC
TRBD1 | many | TRBJ1-1 | TRBV12-3/TRBV12-4 | CASSLGQGEAFF | TGTGCCAGCAGTCTAGGACAGGGTGAAGCTTTCTTT
- | few | TRBJ1-5 | TRBV29-1 | CSVLSGDSNQPQHF | TGCAGCGTTCTCTCGGGGGATAGCAATCAGCCCCAGCATTTT
- | - | TRBJ2-7 | TRBV12-3/TRBV12-4 | CASKGSTRYEQYF | TGTGCCAGCAAAGGGAGTACTCGATACGAGCAGTACTTC
- | many | TRBJ2-7 | TRBV20-1 | CSARDPRASYEQYF | TGCAGTGCTAGAGATCCAAGGGCCTCCTACGAGCAGTACTTC
TRBD2 | - | TRBJ2-3 | TRBV12-3/TRBV12-4 | CASRRGGDTQYF | TGTGCCAGCAGGCGGGGGGGAGATACGCAGTATTTT
- | - | TRBJ1-5 | TRBV2 | CASNGGTLSEPQHF | TGTGCCAGCAATGGGGGGACGCTTTCGGAGCCCCAGCATTTT
- | few | TRBJ2-7 | TRBV12-3/TRBV12-4 | CASSLFKHYEQYF | TGTGCCAGCAGTTTATTTAAACACTACGAGCAGTACTTC
TRBD2 | - | TRBJ2-3 | TRBV24-1 | CATSDAGGATDTQYF | TGTGCCACCAGTGATGCGGGGGGCGCAACAGATACGCAGTATTTT
TRBD1 | - | TRBJ2-7 | TRBV6-1 | CASSIPGQGRYEQYF | TGTGCCAGCAGCATCCCGGGACAGGGTCGTTACGAGCAGTACTTC
- | - | TRBJ2-5 | TRBV10-3 | CAISVDKLKTQYF | TGTGCCATCAGTGTTGATAAGTTGAAGACCCAGTACTTC
- | many | TRBJ1-4 | TRBV3-1 | CASSHTGRNEKLFF | TGTGCCAGCAGCCACACAGGTAGAAATGAAAAACTGTTTTTT
TRBD1 | - | TRBJ2-5 | TRBV29-1 | CSVEDPLDRNQETQYF | TGCAGCGTTGAAGATCCCCTGGACAGGAACCAAGAGACCCAGTACTTC
- | many | TRBJ1-2 | TRBV5-1 | CASSTGNPSFERYGYTF | TGCGCCAGCAGCACGGGGAACCCATCCTTCGAGCGTTATGGCTACACCTTC
- | many | TRBJ1-4 | TRBV20-1 | CSLSGTNEKLFF | TGCAGTCTCAGCGGAACAAATGAAAAACTGTTTTTT
- | few | TRBJ2-2 | TRBV10-3 | CAISDTGPLALNTGELFF | TGTGCCATCAGTGATACAGGGCCGCTAGCACTGAACACCGGGGAGCTGTTTTTT
- | many | TRBJ1-2 | TRBV12-3/TRBV12-4 | CASRSIGSIYGYTF | TGTGCCAGCAGGAGCATCGGCAGTATCTATGGCTACACCTTC